A selection of T cell receptor beta chains follows, all from one sample in a study of cytomegalovirus exposure and HLA in healthy donors. The assay was immunoSEQ multiplex PCR, and TCRdb's table has in-frame clones only and misses some. The sample holds some 130,000 clones, 80% seen once. The sequenced sample consisted of PBMCs. These receptors were obtained from a young man in good health and CMV-seronegative. Both conserved end residues are part of each CDR3. The order of the fields is clone size, D gene, V gene, J gene, CDR3 protein, CDR3 DNA. A D gene is named only where the DNA matches it firmly. A row's size may be missing; if present it is once, few, many or a size class.

NA	TRBD1	TRBV5-1	TRBJ1-3	CASSPVQGRLNTIYF	TGCGCCAGCAGTCCTGTACAGGGGAGGTTAAACACCATATATTTT
few	TRBD2	TRBV10-3	TRBJ2-1	CAISGVGGSYNEQFF	TGTGCCATCAGTGGAGTGGGAGGGTCCTACAATGAGCAGTTCTTC
NA	TRBD1	TRBV18	TRBJ2-1	CASSGQGSSYNEQFF	TGTGCCAGCTCAGGACAGGGAAGCTCCTACAATGAGCAGTTCTTC
NA	TRBD2	TRBV11-3	TRBJ2-1	CASSWASGINGEQFF	TGTGCCAGCAGCTGGGCTAGCGGGATTAATGGTGAGCAGTTCTTC
NA	NA	TRBV7-9	TRBJ1-2	CASSFADSLYYGYTF	TGTGCCAGCAGCTTTGCGGACAGTCTCTACTATGGCTACACCTTC
NA	TRBD2	TRBV5-4	TRBJ2-7	CASSSTSGYEQYF	TGTGCCAGCAGCTCGACTAGCGGCTACGAGCAGTACTTC
few	NA	TRBV4-1	TRBJ1-2	CASSHSPLRVSGYTF	TGCGCCAGCAGCCATTCCCCACTCAGGGTTTCCGGCTACACCTTC
NA	NA	TRBV28	TRBJ2-4	CASSTQESAKNIQYF	TGTGCCAGCAGTACACAGGAATCTGCCAAAAACATTCAGTACTTC
once	NA	TRBV28	TRBJ2-3	CASSLRDTDTQYF	TGTGCCAGCAGTTTACGGGACACAGATACGCAGTATTTT
once	TRBD1	TRBV11-2	TRBJ2-1	CASSLDWGQGNNEQFF	TGTGCCAGCAGCTTAGATTGGGGACAGGGAAACAATGAGCAGTTCTTC
NA	TRBD1	TRBV28	TRBJ1-2	CASRETGGRSYGYTF	TGTGCCAGCAGGGAGACAGGGGGCCGGAGCTATGGCTACACCTTC
NA	NA	TRBV29-1	TRBJ1-3	CSVEGRSSGNTIYF	TGCAGCGTTGAAGGGAGGAGCTCTGGAAACACCATATATTTT
once	NA	TRBV21-1	TRBJ1-5	CASSKDTDRGANQPQHF	TGTGCCAGCAGCAAAGACACGGACAGGGGAGCCAATCAGCCCCAGCATTTT
NA	TRBD1	TRBV19	TRBJ2-1	CASSPTGTGSYNEQFF	TGTGCCAGTAGTCCAACCGGGACAGGGTCCTACAATGAGCAGTTCTTC
NA	TRBD1	TRBV19	TRBJ2-7	CASSVFEGANEQYF	TGTGCCAGTAGTGTTTTCGAGGGGGCGAACGAGCAGTACTTC
NA	TRBD1	TRBV19	TRBJ2-3	CASRPTGGTDTQYF	TGTGCCAGTAGGCCGACAGGGGGCACAGATACGCAGTATTTT
NA	NA	TRBV6-5	TRBJ2-1	CATREGGYNEQFF	TGTGCCACTAGGGAGGGGGGCTACAATGAGCAGTTCTTC
NA	NA	TRBV11-3	TRBJ1-1	CASSLSGFNTEAFF	TGTGCCAGCAGCTTATCAGGTTTTAACACTGAAGCTTTCTTT
few	NA	TRBV6-5	TRBJ1-4	CASSSFRATNEKLFF	TGTGCCAGCAGTTCTTTCAGGGCAACTAATGAAAAACTGTTTTTT
few	TRBD2	TRBV4-1	TRBJ2-3	CASSQDRSSGRGTQYF	TGCGCCAGCAGCCAAGACAGGTCTAGCGGGAGGGGGACGCAGTATTTT
NA	NA	TRBV4-3	TRBJ2-3	CASSQVWAGALGITQYF	TGCGCCAGCAGCCAAGTTTGGGCAGGGGCCCTAGGGATAACGCAGTATTTT
NA	TRBD1	TRBV5-4	TRBJ2-7	CASSSRQGAGYEQYF	TGTGCCAGCAGCTCAAGACAGGGGGCGGGCTACGAGCAGTACTTC
NA	TRBD2	TRBV7-2	TRBJ2-7	CASSFLAGPYEQYF	TGTGCCAGCAGCTTCCTAGCGGGCCCCTACGAGCAGTACTTC
NA	NA	TRBV6-1	TRBJ2-3	CASSEATGVTDTQYF	TGTGCCAGCAGTGAAGCAACGGGGGTAACAGATACGCAGTATTTT
NA	NA	TRBV15	TRBJ2-1	CATSRDKRGFEQFF	TGTGCCACCAGCAGAGATAAGCGCGGGTTTGAGCAGTTCTTC
NA	NA	TRBV7-9	TRBJ2-2	CASSQGLGTGELFF	TGTGCCAGCAGCCAGGGATTGGGGACCGGGGAGCTGTTTTTT
NA	TRBD2	TRBV5-6	TRBJ2-7	CASSYHSGRLLYEQYF	TGTGCCAGCAGCTACCATAGCGGGAGGCTGCTCTACGAGCAGTACTTC
NA	TRBD2	TRBV6-6	TRBJ2-7	CASQLAGESHEQYF	TGTGCCAGCCAACTAGCGGGAGAGTCCCACGAGCAGTACTTC
NA	NA	TRBV4-3	TRBJ1-2	CASSQEIQVPYGYTF	TGCGCCAGCAGCCAAGAAATCCAGGTCCCCTATGGCTACACCTTC
NA	NA	TRBV29-1	TRBJ2-3	CSVDSQGFGTDTQYF	TGCAGCGTTGATTCACAGGGCTTCGGCACAGATACGCAGTATTTT
NA	TRBD1	TRBV28	TRBJ1-1	CASSQTRTGVAEAFF	TGTGCCAGCAGTCAGACCCGGACAGGTGTGGCAGAAGCTTTCTTT
once	TRBD1	TRBV10-3	TRBJ2-7	CATNSQGGEQYF	TGTGCCACCAACTCACAGGGGGGCGAGCAGTACTTC
NA	NA	TRBV21-1	TRBJ2-2	CASTPRGLANTGELFF	TGTGCCAGCACCCCGAGGGGACTAGCGAACACCGGGGAGCTGTTTTTT
NA	NA	TRBV6-1	TRBJ2-3	CASSEYGGSSADTQYF	TGTGCCAGCAGTGAATATGGGGGGAGTAGCGCAGATACGCAGTATTTT
NA	NA	TRBV10-3	TRBJ1-5	CAISGSYRGNQPQHF	TGTGCCATCAGTGGGTCCTACAGGGGCAATCAGCCCCAGCATTTT
NA	TRBD1	TRBV7-2	TRBJ2-2	CASVGGAGTGELFF	TGTGCCAGCGTAGGGGGCGCCGGCACCGGGGAGCTGTTTTTT
once	NA	TRBV28	TRBJ1-2	CASSLSGRGYTF	TGTGCCAGCAGCCTCAGCGGGCGTGGCTACACCTTC
NA	NA	TRBV9	TRBJ1-2	CASSVGGLGAYGYTF	TGTGCCAGCAGCGTAGGAGGGTTGGGGGCCTATGGCTACACCTTC
NA	TRBD2	TRBV27	TRBJ2-1	CASSLPSGRVLYNEQFF	TGTGCCAGCAGTTTACCAAGCGGGAGAGTCCTCTACAATGAGCAGTTCTTC
NA	TRBD1	TRBV6-5	TRBJ1-5	CASSYTTGVDQPQHF	TGTGCCAGCAGTTACACGACAGGGGTTGATCAGCCCCAGCATTTT
once	TRBD1	TRBV7-9	TRBJ2-3	CASSDDRVGTDTQYF	TGTGCCAGCAGCGATGACAGGGTAGGCACAGATACGCAGTATTTT
NA	TRBD2	TRBV6-1	TRBJ2-7	CASSPRLAGDREQYF	TGTGCCAGCAGTCCTAGACTAGCGGGAGATCGGGAGCAGTACTTC